Shown below are 23 T cell receptor beta chains from a single sample sequenced in a study of Ad26.COV2.S vaccination and SARS-CoV-2 variants. Some clones are missing from TCRdb's copy, which holds only in-frame ones; the method was immunoSEQ multiplex PCR. The table records some 340,000 clones, around 81% of them present only once. Regarding treatment: around 19 received Ad26.COV2.S at low or high dose, single or two shots; about 5 received placebo; per-sample allocation not given. Sample collection was performed on day 63 after the first vaccine or placebo injection. The sequences come from peripheral blood, collected in a trial of Ad26.COV2.S vaccine versus placebo. These receptors were taken from a person between 18 and 59 years old who received the Ad26.COV2.S COVID-19 vaccine or a placebo.

The V call is TRBV24-1, the J call TRBJ2-7; TRBD1 agrees at 7 bases. CDR3 length equals 14 residues. Germline V gene sequence: CDR1 KGHDR, CDR2 SFDVKD. V shed 3 bases and J 3 bases; nucleotides not matched to a gene: 4. CDR3 nucleotides: TGTGCCACCAGTGATCCGGGACAGCTCTACGAGCAGTACTTC. As protein: CATSDPGQLYEQYF.

A note on this clone: The same CDR3 is also encoded by other DNA sequences in this sample. The J gene is TRBJ1-1, the V gene TRBV5-1; D might be TRBD1 (5 bases). There are 14 residues in the CDR3. Germline values: CDR1 SGHRS, CDR2 YFSETQ. V was cut by 4 bases and J by 3 bases, with 13 bases left in between. The CDR3, as DNA: TGCGCCAGCAGCCCCGCCGGGGGTTACACTGAAGCTTTCTTT. Amino acids: CASSPAGGYTEAFF.

The chain has TRBV28 and TRBJ1-4, with a tentative D call TRBD1 (5 bases). CDR3 size: 14 residues. V lost 2 bases and J lost 5, with 9 bases in between. Germline CDR1 MDHEN, CDR2 SYDVKM. CDR3 sequence reads: CASSLLRENEKLFF. The DNA of the CDR3 is TGTGCCAGCAGTTTACTCAGGGAAAATGAAAAACTGTTTTTT. Full variable domain (remainder filled in from reference TRBV28 and TRBJ1-4): DVKVTQSSRYLVKRTGEKVFLECVQDMDHENMFWYRQDPGLGLRLIYFSYDVKMKEKGDIPEGYSVSREKKERFSLILESASTNQTSMYLCASSLLRENEKLFFGSGTQLSVL.

V gene TRBV18 combines with J gene TRBJ2-2; D may be TRBD1 (6 bases). This CDR3 has 14 residues. Germline CDR1 KGHSH, CDR2 LQKENI. Trimming cost V 2 bases and J 4 bases, with 8 bases left between them. Here the CDR3 DNA reads TGTGCCAGCTCACCAAAAGGGGGCACCGGGGAGCTGTTTTTT. Its protein product is CASSPKGGTGELFF.

The chain combines TRBV30 with TRBJ1-1, with D unclear. Germline V gives CDR1 GTSNPN, CDR2 SVGIG (reference sequence). Between the trimmed V and J ends, which lost 3 bases and 1 base, there was a span of 6 bases. This CDR3 is 12 amino acids long. The CDR3 sequence: CAWSSQNTEAFF. CDR3 bases: TGTGCCTGGAGCAGCCAGAACACTGAAGCTTTCTTT.

This chain joins TRBV28 and TRBJ1-1, with D uncertain. Germline loops: CDR1 MDHEN, CDR2 SYDVKM. V lost 3 bases, J lost 1 base, and 9 bases lay in between. This CDR3 spans 14 amino acids. The CDR3 region is CASSFLQRNTEAFF. For the CDR3, the DNA is TGTGCCAGCAGTTTTTTACAGAGGAACACTGAAGCTTTCTTT.

The chain recombines TRBV19 with TRBJ1-2; 8 nucleotides align to TRBD1. CDR1 is LNHDA and CDR2 is SQIVND in the germline V gene (reference sequence). The V gene end was trimmed by 5 bases and the J gene end by 6 bases; junction bases not matched to a gene: 14. The CDR3 has 16 residues. The CDR3 spells CASSGEPVDRGHGYTF. CDR3 nucleotides: TGTGCCAGTAGTGGAGAGCCCGTAGACAGGGGCCATGGCTACACCTTC. Drawing the rest from reference TRBV19 and TRBJ1-2, the complete variable domain is DGGITQSPKYLFRKEGQNVTLSCEQNLNHDAMYWYRQDPGQGLRLIYYSQIVNDFQKGDIAEGYSVSREKKESFPLTVTSAQKNPTAFYLCASSGEPVDRGHGYTFGSGTRLTVV.

The V call is TRBV28, the J call TRBJ1-1, with a tentative D call TRBD1 (5 bases). Germline CDR1 MDHEN, CDR2 SYDVKM. The V gene lost 1 base and the J gene lost 3 bases, with 9 bases spanning the gap. There are 14 residues in the CDR3. The CDR3 is CASSLSRVYTEAFF. In DNA form, the CDR3 reads TGTGCCAGCAGTTTATCCAGGGTATACACTGAAGCTTTCTTT.

This chain uses TRBV4-1 with TRBJ1-2; possible D gene TRBD1, 6 bases. Per the germline V gene, CDR1 is MGHRA and CDR2 is YSYEKL. This CDR3 contains 13 residues. The V end lost 4 bases, the J end lost 8 bases, and 14 bases lay between the germline ends. CDR3 region: CASSPRGPWGYTF. The CDR3, as DNA: TGCGCCAGCAGCCCCCGGGGGCCGTGGGGCTACACCTTC.

This sequence joins TRBV28 and TRBJ2-7, with 7 positions matching TRBD1. V shed 5 bases, J shed 4 bases, and the junction held 2 bases outside the gene matches. The CDR3 spans 12 residues. Germline loops: CDR1 MDHEN, CDR2 SYDVKM. The CDR3 sequence is CASSGGQYEQYF. The CDR3 region has the DNA TGTGCCAGCAGTGGGGGACAGTACGAGCAGTACTTC.

The chain is built from TRBV18 and TRBJ2-2; 7 nucleotides match TRBD1. This CDR3 has 15 amino acids. The V segment lost 3 bases and the J segment 4 bases; nucleotides outside the gene matches: 5. Germline CDR1 KGHSH, CDR2 LQKENI. The CDR3 bases are TGTGCCAGCTCACCGTCGGGACAGACCACCGGGGAGCTGTTTTTT. Translation: CASSPSGQTTGELFF.

Comment on this clone: The same CDR3 arises from other DNA sequences in this sample as well. The chain is built from TRBV6-5 and TRBJ1-1; D might be TRBD1 (6 bases). V was trimmed by 7 bases and J by 2 bases, leaving 11 bases between them. This CDR3 region has 13 residues. Germline assignment: CDR1 MNHEY and CDR2 SVGAGI. CDR3 DNA: TGTGCCAGCAAAAGACAGGCTAACACTGAAGCTTTCTTT. Translation: CASKRQANTEAFF.

The V call is TRBV28, the J call TRBJ2-3, with 7 nucleotides matching TRBD1. Trimming cost V 5 bases and J 6 bases; bases outside gene matches: 8. Germline assignment: CDR1 MDHEN and CDR2 SYDVKM. The CDR3 covers 14 residues. The CDR3 spells CASSPLTGVDTQYF. CDR3 DNA sequence: TGTGCCAGCAGTCCCTTAACAGGGGTGGATACGCAGTATTTT.

The chain couples TRBV11-3 to TRBJ2-5; D may be TRBD2 (5 bases). The length of the CDR3 is 14 residues. Trimming left V 5 bases short and J 1 base short, with 11 bases between. CDR1 and CDR2 (germline): SGHNT, YENEEA. The CDR3 bases are TGTGCCAGCAGCCCGGGATTTATCCAAGAGACCCAGTACTTC. Translating gives CASSPGFIQETQYF.

The chain recombines TRBV6-1 with TRBJ1-3; 9 nucleotides align to TRBD1. The CDR3 spans 15 residues. Looked up from germline, CDR1 is MNHNS and CDR2 is SASEGT. Unmatched junction bases numbered 3, after V lost 2 bases and J lost 4 bases. The CDR3 region is CASSEWGTGGNTIYF. CDR3 coding DNA: TGTGCCAGCAGTGAATGGGGGACAGGGGGAAACACCATATATTTT.

This clone was observed a few times. The CDR3 nucleotides read TGTGCCAGCTCACCACCGTGGGCCACGAGCTCTGGAAACACCATATATTTT. Translating gives CASSPPWATSSGNTIYF. This chain uses TRBV18 with TRBJ1-3; D is unclear. The CDR3 sequence is 17 residues long. Germline-derived CDR1 and CDR2 are KGHSH and LQKENI. Trimming took off 0 bases at V and 0 bases at J, with 12 bases between the two ends.

The chain is built from TRBV27 and TRBJ1-2; D is uncertain. The CDR3 runs 14 residues. Trimming took 0 bases from V and 8 from J, leaving 13 bases between them. Germline-derived CDR1 and CDR2 are MNHEY and SMNVEV (reference sequence). CDR3 residues: CASSLSGSSGGYTF. CDR3 in DNA: TGTGCCAGCAGTTTATCGGGATCTAGTGGAGGCTACACCTTC.

The genes are TRBV7-9 and TRBJ2-2; 8 nucleotides align to TRBD2. In germline, CDR1 is SEHNR, CDR2 FQNEAQ (reference sequence). V lost 5 bases to trimming and J lost 0 bases; unmatched junction nucleotides: 8. CDR3 size: 17 residues. The DNA of the CDR3 is TGTGCCAGCAGCCTCCTACCGGGACTAGCGAACACCGGGGAGCTGTTTTTT. Protein product: CASSLLPGLANTGELFF.

V is TRBV11-2 and J is TRBJ2-1; 7 nucleotides line up with TRBD1. The V segment lost 5 bases and the J segment 9 bases; nucleotides outside the gene matches: 10. Germline loops: CDR1 SGHAT, CDR2 FQNNGV. The CDR3 runs 14 residues. The CDR3 DNA sequence: TGTGCCAGCAGCCTGGGACAGCCCGAGAGTGAGCAGTTCTTC. This encodes CASSLGQPESEQFF.

The V gene is TRBV12-3 or TRBV12-4, the J gene TRBJ2-7; D gene uncertain. Trimming removed 2 bases from V and 6 bases from J, with 8 bases in between. The CDR3 totals 12 residues. The CDR3 region has the DNA TGTGCCAGCAGTTTATTTGCCGGCGAGCAGTACTTC. Translating gives CASSLFAGEQYF.

The V and J genes are TRBV30 and TRBJ2-2; weak D call: TRBD2 (6 bases). This CDR3 comprises 15 residues. The V gene lost 5 bases and the J gene lost 0 bases, with 13 bases spanning the gap. CDR1 GTSNPN and CDR2 SVGIG come from the germline V gene (reference sequence). The CDR3 loop reads CAWGGMGANTGELFF. CDR3 coding DNA: TGTGCCTGGGGGGGGATGGGCGCGAACACCGGGGAGCTGTTTTTT.

The gene calls are TRBV27 and TRBJ2-7; unclear D gene. Trimming took 0 bases from V and 0 from J, leaving 9 bases between them. Germline V gene lookup returns CDR1 MNHEY and CDR2 SMNVEV (reference sequence). The CDR3 length is 15 residues. The CDR3 sequence: CASSLSWKSSYEQYF. As DNA, the CDR3 is TGTGCCAGCAGTTTATCGTGGAAGAGCTCCTACGAGCAGTACTTC.

V usage is TRBV28 and J usage is TRBJ2-3, with D unresolved. The ends were cut back, 4 bases at V and 2 bases at J, with 13 bases in the middle. Germline CDR1 MDHEN, CDR2 SYDVKM. The CDR3 has 15 amino acids. Written as DNA, the CDR3 is TGTGCCAGCAGTTCCCAGGCAGACTCCACAGATACGCAGTATTTT. Its protein product is CASSSQADSTDTQYF.